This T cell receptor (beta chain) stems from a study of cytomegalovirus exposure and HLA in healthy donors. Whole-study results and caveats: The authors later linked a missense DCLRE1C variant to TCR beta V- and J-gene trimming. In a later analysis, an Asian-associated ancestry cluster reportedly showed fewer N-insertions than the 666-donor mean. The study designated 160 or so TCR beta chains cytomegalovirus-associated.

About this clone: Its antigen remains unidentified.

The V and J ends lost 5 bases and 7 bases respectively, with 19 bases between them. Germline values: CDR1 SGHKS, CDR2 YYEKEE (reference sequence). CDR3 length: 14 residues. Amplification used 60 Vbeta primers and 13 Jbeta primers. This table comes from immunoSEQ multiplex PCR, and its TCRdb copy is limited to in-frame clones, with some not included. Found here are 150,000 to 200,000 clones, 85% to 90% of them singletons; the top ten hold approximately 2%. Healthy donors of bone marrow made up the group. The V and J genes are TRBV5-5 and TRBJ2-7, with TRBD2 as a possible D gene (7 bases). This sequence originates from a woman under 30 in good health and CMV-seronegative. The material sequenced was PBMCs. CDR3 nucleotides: TGTGCCAGCAGACTCGGGACGGGGAGGGGGGAGCAGTACTTC. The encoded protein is CASRLGTGRGEQYF.